This entry features one T cell receptor (beta chain) sequence. Its antigen remains unknown. Clones were sequenced by immunoSEQ multiplex PCR, and TCRdb holds only the in-frame ones, with some missing. The sample shows approximately 74,000 clones, 85% to 90% of them seen only once. The record originates from a study of OX40 agonist ivuxolimab in advanced cancers. Study outcomes and limitations: On average, CD8+ T cells showed a greater number of expanded clones than CD4+.

The CDR3 has 15 amino acids. The V gene's germline CDR1 is LNHDA and CDR2 SQIVND (reference sequence). Trimming left V 5 bases short and J 4 bases short, with 17 bases between. Autoimmune disease history or systemic immunosuppression meant exclusion. The material sequenced was CD4+ or CD8+ T cells sorted from blood, taken in a trial of the OX40 agonist ivuxolimab. This TCR derives from an adult with an advanced solid tumor such as melanoma, head and neck, liver or kidney cancer. The chain links TRBV19 to TRBJ2-5; D not resolved. In DNA form, the CDR3 reads TGTGCCAGTAGTGTCCTAGGTTGGGCGCGAGAGACCCAGTACTTC. Its translation: CASSVLGWARETQYF.